Listed below are T cell receptor beta chains from one sample, sequenced in a study of blood T cell repertoires in COVID-19. Measured with immunoSEQ multiplex PCR; TCRdb has only the in-frame clones, and not every one. The data contain 130,000 or so clones, around four fifths of them seen just once; the ten biggest clones take up over 15%. Material: peripheral blood. The origin of the receptors is a man older than 75 with acute or convalescent COVID-19. Each CDR3 is given with its conserved first and last residue. The D gene is left open where the match is weak. The size entry is marked missing in some rows and otherwise reads once, few, many or a size class.

V: TRBV5-1
size: NA
D: NA
J: TRBJ2-7
DNA: TGCGCCAGCAGCTCCCAGAGGGGGACCGAGCAGTACTTC
CDR3: CASSSQRGTEQYF

V: TRBV10-3
size: NA
D: NA
J: TRBJ2-5
DNA: TGTGCCATCAGTGAGAGAGCAGAGACCCAGTACTTC
CDR3: CAISERAETQYF

V: TRBV6-1
size: NA
D: TRBD1
J: TRBJ2-1
DNA: TGTGCCAGCAGTGGAGATACAGGGGGTCGGTACAATGAGCAGTTCTTC
CDR3: CASSGDTGGRYNEQFF

V: TRBV7-2
size: NA
D: NA
J: TRBJ2-2
DNA: TGTGCCAGCAGCTTAGACAGGGTAAACACCGGGGAGCTGTTTTTT
CDR3: CASSLDRVNTGELFF

V: TRBV6-5
size: NA
D: NA
J: TRBJ1-6
DNA: TGTGCCAGCAGTTACCAGGCATCCTTTTATAATTCACCCCTCCACTTT
CDR3: CASSYQASFYNSPLHF

V: TRBV5-1
size: few
D: TRBD2
J: TRBJ2-3
DNA: TGCGCCAGCAGCGAGGGACTAGCGGGCGTCCGCACAGATACGCAGTATTTT
CDR3: CASSEGLAGVRTDTQYF

V: TRBV3-1/TRBV3-2
size: NA
D: NA
J: TRBJ1-2
DNA: TGTGCCAGCAGCCAAGCGGCGGCAATCTATGGCTACACCTTC
CDR3: CASSQAAAIYGYTF

V: TRBV24-1
size: NA
D: TRBD1
J: TRBJ1-2
DNA: TGTGCCACCAGTGACATAGATGGGCAGGGGGGTTTCTATGGCTACACCTTC
CDR3: CATSDIDGQGGFYGYTF

V: TRBV20-1
size: NA
D: TRBD1
J: TRBJ2-7
DNA: TGCAGTCCAAGACAGGGTAACGAGCAGTACTTC
CDR3: CSPRQGNEQYF

V: TRBV2
size: NA
D: NA
J: TRBJ1-1
DNA: TGTGCCAGCAGTTCGGACAGAAACACTGAAGCTTTCTTT
CDR3: CASSSDRNTEAFF

V: TRBV6-6
size: few
D: NA
J: TRBJ1-1
DNA: TGTGCCAGCAGTTCGACGGGAAAACTGAACACTGAAGCTTTCTTT
CDR3: CASSSTGKLNTEAFF

V: TRBV11-1
size: NA
D: TRBD1
J: TRBJ2-1
DNA: TGTGCCAGCAGCGCCGGGACAGCAAACAATGAGCAGTTCTTC
CDR3: CASSAGTANNEQFF

V: TRBV4-1
size: NA
D: NA
J: TRBJ1-6
DNA: TGCGCCAGCAGCCAAGATGACAGGTATAATTCACCCCTCCACTTT
CDR3: CASSQDDRYNSPLHF

V: TRBV4-3
size: NA
D: TRBD2
J: TRBJ2-1
DNA: TGCGCCAGCAGCCTAGCGGGGGGGAACTACAATGAGCAGTTCTTC
CDR3: CASSLAGGNYNEQFF

V: TRBV28
size: NA
D: TRBD1
J: TRBJ1-5
DNA: TGTGCCAGCAGTTTGGGACAGGTATCTGGTCAGCCCCAGCATTTT
CDR3: CASSLGQVSGQPQHF

V: TRBV2
size: once
D: TRBD1
J: TRBJ1-6
DNA: TGTGCCAGCAGCCCGACAGGGAGCTCCTATAATTCACCCCTCCACTTT
CDR3: CASSPTGSSYNSPLHF

V: TRBV28
size: NA
D: TRBD1
J: TRBJ1-2
DNA: TGTGCCAGCAGTTTACCGGGACAGGGACCTAATGGCTACACCTTC
CDR3: CASSLPGQGPNGYTF

V: TRBV5-1
size: NA
D: NA
J: TRBJ1-2
DNA: TGCGCCAGCAGCTTGGACAGTAACTATGGCTACACCTTC
CDR3: CASSLDSNYGYTF

V: TRBV18
size: NA
D: TRBD1
J: TRBJ2-1
DNA: TGTGCCAGCTCACGACAGGGGTTGAATGAGCAGTTCTTC
CDR3: CASSRQGLNEQFF

V: TRBV6-2/TRBV6-3
size: NA
D: NA
J: TRBJ2-5
DNA: TGTGCCAGCAGCTCCCCGCGGGACCCCCGATTGGAGACCCAGTACTTC
CDR3: CASSSPRDPRLETQYF

V: TRBV10-3
size: NA
D: NA
J: TRBJ1-2
DNA: TGTGCCATCCGTGGCTTCTCACAGAACTATGGCTACACCTTC
CDR3: CAIRGFSQNYGYTF

V: TRBV6-5
size: NA
D: TRBD1
J: TRBJ2-7
DNA: TGTGCCAGCACGGACAGGGAGCAGTACTTC
CDR3: CASTDREQYF

V: TRBV5-1
size: once
D: TRBD1
J: TRBJ2-1
DNA: TGCGCCAGCAGCCGGGGACAGGTAGAACCCAATGAGCAGTTCTTC
CDR3: CASSRGQVEPNEQFF

V: TRBV6-5
size: many
D: NA
J: TRBJ1-2
DNA: TGTGCCAGCAGTTACGACACCACGCGCTATGGCTACACCTTC
CDR3: CASSYDTTRYGYTF

V: TRBV7-9
size: NA
D: NA
J: TRBJ1-2
DNA: TGTGCCAGCAGCCGGGACACCTCTAACTATGGCTACACCTTC
CDR3: CASSRDTSNYGYTF

V: TRBV15
size: NA
D: TRBD1
J: TRBJ2-7
DNA: TGTGCCACCAGCAGGGACAGGGGTAGCTACGAGCAGTACTTC
CDR3: CATSRDRGSYEQYF

V: TRBV27
size: NA
D: NA
J: TRBJ2-1
DNA: TGTGCCAGCAGTCTAGACTTGCGGGGAGCCGGGTATGAGCAGTTCTTC
CDR3: CASSLDLRGAGYEQFF

V: TRBV28
size: NA
D: NA
J: TRBJ1-1
DNA: TGTGCCAGCAGCCTCGGAACAGGGCGCACTGAAGCTTTCTTT
CDR3: CASSLGTGRTEAFF

V: TRBV5-1
size: NA
D: TRBD1
J: TRBJ1-3
DNA: TGCGCCAGCAGTTTCGACAGGGGTTCCGGAAACACCATATATTTT
CDR3: CASSFDRGSGNTIYF

V: TRBV7-6
size: NA
D: NA
J: TRBJ1-3
DNA: TGTGCCAGCAGCTCGATACAGGGAGGGGGAAACACCATATATTTT
CDR3: CASSSIQGGGNTIYF

V: TRBV6-1
size: NA
D: NA
J: TRBJ1-1
DNA: TGTGCCAGCAGTGAACCCAGCCTCGACAGGCTTGAAGCTTTCTTT
CDR3: CASSEPSLDRLEAFF

V: TRBV6-6
size: NA
D: TRBD2
J: TRBJ2-5
DNA: TGTGCCAGCAGTCTCGGACTAGCGGAGGCCCCAGAGACCCAGTACTTC
CDR3: CASSLGLAEAPETQYF

V: TRBV19
size: few
D: NA
J: TRBJ1-2
DNA: TGTGCCAGTAGTATAGTTATTACAGGGTCCGGCTATGGCTACACCTTC
CDR3: CASSIVITGSGYGYTF

V: TRBV7-2
size: NA
D: TRBD1
J: TRBJ1-1
DNA: TGTGCCAGCAGCTTAAGGTTTGCACAGGGGCTAGCTGAAGCTTTCTTT
CDR3: CASSLRFAQGLAEAFF

V: TRBV28
size: few
D: NA
J: TRBJ1-6
DNA: TGTGCCAGCAGTTTAGAGGCAGGGCATTCACCCCTCCACTTT
CDR3: CASSLEAGHSPLHF

V: TRBV23-1
size: NA
D: TRBD1
J: TRBJ1-5
DNA: TGCGCCAGCAGTCAATCCCCCAGGGGGCGAAGGGAGCCCCAGCATTTT
CDR3: CASSQSPRGRREPQHF

V: TRBV11-2
size: NA
D: TRBD2
J: TRBJ2-7
DNA: TGTGCCAGCAGCTTCACTAGCGGGGGCTACGAGCAGTACTTC
CDR3: CASSFTSGGYEQYF

V: TRBV3-1/TRBV3-2
size: NA
D: TRBD1
J: TRBJ2-2
DNA: TGTGCCAGCAGCCAAGCGGGACAGTTGGCCGGGGAGCTGTTTTTT
CDR3: CASSQAGQLAGELFF

V: TRBV19
size: few
D: NA
J: TRBJ2-1
DNA: TGTGCCAGTAGTATATTTGGGACTTCCGATGAGCAGTTCTTC
CDR3: CASSIFGTSDEQFF